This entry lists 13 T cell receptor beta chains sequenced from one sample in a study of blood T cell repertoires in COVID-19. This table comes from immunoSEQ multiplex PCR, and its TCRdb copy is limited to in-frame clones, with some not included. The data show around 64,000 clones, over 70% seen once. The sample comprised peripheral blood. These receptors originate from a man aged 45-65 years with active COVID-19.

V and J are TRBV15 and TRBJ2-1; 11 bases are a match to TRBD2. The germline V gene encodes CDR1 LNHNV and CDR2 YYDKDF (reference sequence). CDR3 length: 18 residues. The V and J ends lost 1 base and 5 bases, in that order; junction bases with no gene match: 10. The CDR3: CATSRVPLTSGTHNEQFF. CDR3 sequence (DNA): TGTGCCACCAGCAGAGTCCCGTTGACTAGCGGGACTCACAATGAGCAGTTCTTC.

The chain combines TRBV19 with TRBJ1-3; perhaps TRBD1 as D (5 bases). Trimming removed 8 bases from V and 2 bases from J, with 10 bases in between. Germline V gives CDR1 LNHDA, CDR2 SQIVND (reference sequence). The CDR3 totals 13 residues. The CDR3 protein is CASLDRTGNTIYF. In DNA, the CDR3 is TGTGCCAGTCTAGACAGAACTGGAAACACCATATATTTT.

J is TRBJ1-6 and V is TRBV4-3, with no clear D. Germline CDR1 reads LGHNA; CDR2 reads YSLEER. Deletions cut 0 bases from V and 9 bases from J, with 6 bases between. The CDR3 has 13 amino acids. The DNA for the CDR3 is TGCGCCAGCAGCCAAGATCCGGTTTCACCCCTCCACTTT. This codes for CASSQDPVSPLHF.

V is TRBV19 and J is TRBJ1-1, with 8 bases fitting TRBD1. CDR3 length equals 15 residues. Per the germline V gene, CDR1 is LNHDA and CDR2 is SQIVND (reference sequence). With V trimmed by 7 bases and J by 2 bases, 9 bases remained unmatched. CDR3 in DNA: TGTGCCAGTACCCTCTCTGGACAGGGAAACACTGAAGCTTTCTTT. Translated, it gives CASTLSGQGNTEAFF.

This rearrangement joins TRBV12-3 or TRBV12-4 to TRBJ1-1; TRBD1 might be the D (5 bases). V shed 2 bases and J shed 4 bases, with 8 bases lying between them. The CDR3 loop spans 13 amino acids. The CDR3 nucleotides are TGTGCCAGCAGTTTATGGGGGGGCACTGAAGCTTTCTTT. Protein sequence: CASSLWGGTEAFF.

The CDR3 DNA follows: TGTGCCAGCAGTTTCCTCCGATTTAGGGGAGGGGGAAACACCATATATTTT. Translated: CASSFLRFRGGGNTIYF. V gene TRBV28 combines with J gene TRBJ1-3, with D maybe TRBD1 (5 bases). The CDR3 consists of 17 residues. V was cut by 3 bases and J by 4 bases, with 19 bases left in between. Germline values: CDR1 MDHEN, CDR2 SYDVKM.

The DNA for the CDR3 is TGTGCCAGCAGTTTTCTTATCTCCAGGGGATTGAACACTGAAGCTTTCTTT. This codes for CASSFLISRGLNTEAFF. The chain employs TRBV28 and TRBJ1-1, with D maybe TRBD1 (6 bases). The CDR3 spans 17 residues. The germline V gene encodes CDR1 MDHEN and CDR2 SYDVKM. Trimming removed 3 bases from V and 0 bases from J, with 17 bases in between.

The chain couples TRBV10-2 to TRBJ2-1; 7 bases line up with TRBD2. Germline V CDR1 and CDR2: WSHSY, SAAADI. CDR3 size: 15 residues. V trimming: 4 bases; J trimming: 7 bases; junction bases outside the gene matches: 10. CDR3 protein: CASSGGRTRFNEQFF. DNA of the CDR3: TGCGCCAGCAGTGGGGGTCGGACTAGGTTTAATGAGCAGTTCTTC.

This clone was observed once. This CDR3 is CSVSQAEATQYF. The CDR3, as DNA: TGCAGCGTTTCACAAGCGGAGGCTACGCAGTATTTT. The rearrangement joins TRBV29-1 to TRBJ2-3, with D perhaps TRBD2 (5 bases). Trimming took 5 bases from V and 8 from J, leaving 14 bases between them. In germline, CDR1 is SQVTM, CDR2 ANQGSEA. This CDR3 comprises 12 residues.

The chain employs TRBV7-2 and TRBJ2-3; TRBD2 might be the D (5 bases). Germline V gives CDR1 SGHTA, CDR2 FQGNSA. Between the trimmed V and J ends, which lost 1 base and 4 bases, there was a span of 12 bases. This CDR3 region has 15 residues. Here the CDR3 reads CASSLEVGAADTQYF. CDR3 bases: TGTGCCAGCAGCTTAGAGGTGGGAGCAGCAGATACGCAGTATTTT.

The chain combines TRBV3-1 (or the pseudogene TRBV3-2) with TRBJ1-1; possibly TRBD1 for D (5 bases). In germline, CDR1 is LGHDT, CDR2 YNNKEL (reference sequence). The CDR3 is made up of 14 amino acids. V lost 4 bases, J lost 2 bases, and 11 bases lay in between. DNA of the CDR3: TGTGCCAGCAGCCCGATCGGGGGAAACACTGAAGCTTTCTTT. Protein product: CASSPIGGNTEAFF.

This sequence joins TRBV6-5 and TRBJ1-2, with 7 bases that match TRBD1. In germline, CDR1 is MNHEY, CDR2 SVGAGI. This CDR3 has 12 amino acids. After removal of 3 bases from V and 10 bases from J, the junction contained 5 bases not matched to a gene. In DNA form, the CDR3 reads TGTGCCAGCAGTTATAGGGGGCAGGCCTACACCTTC. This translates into CASSYRGQAYTF.

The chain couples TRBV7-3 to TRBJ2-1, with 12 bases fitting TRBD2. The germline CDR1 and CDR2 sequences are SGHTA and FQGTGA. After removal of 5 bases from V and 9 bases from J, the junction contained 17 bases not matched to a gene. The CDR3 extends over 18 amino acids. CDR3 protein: CASSVQGLLAGGPGEQFF. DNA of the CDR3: TGTGCCAGCAGCGTACAGGGTCTCCTAGCGGGAGGGCCCGGTGAGCAGTTCTTC. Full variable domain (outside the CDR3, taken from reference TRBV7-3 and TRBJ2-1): GAGVSQTPSNKVTEKGKYVELRCDPISGHTALYWYRQSLGQGPEFLIYFQGTGAADDSGLPNDRFFAVRPEGSVSTLKIQRTERGDSAVYLCASSVQGLLAGGPGEQFFGPGTRLTVL.